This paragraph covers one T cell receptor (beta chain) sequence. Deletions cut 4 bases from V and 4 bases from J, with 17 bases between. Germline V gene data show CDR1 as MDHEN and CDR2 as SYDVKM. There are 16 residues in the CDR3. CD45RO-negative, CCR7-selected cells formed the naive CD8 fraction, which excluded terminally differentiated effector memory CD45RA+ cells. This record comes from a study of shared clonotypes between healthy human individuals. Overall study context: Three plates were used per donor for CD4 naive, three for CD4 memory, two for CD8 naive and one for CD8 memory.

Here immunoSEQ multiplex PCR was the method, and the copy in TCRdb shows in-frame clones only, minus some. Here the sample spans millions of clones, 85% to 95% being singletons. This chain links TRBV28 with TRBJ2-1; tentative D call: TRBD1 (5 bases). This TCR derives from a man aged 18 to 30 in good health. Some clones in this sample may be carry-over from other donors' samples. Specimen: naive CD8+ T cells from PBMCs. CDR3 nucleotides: TGTGCCAGCAGTTCTTACAGGATTGATTATTACAATGAGCAGTTCTTC. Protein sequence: CASSSYRIDYYNEQFF.